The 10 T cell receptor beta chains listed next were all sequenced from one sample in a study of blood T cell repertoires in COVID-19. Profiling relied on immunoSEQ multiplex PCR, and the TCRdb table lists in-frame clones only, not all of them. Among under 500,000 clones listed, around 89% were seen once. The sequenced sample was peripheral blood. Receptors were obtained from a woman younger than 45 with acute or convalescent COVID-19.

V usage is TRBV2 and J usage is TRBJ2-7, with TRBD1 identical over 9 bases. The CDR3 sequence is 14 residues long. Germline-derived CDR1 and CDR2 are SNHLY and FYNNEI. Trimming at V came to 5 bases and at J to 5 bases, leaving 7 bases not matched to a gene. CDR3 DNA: TGTGCCAGCAGTTCTTACAGGGGGCCGAACGAGCAGTACTTC. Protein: CASSSYRGPNEQYF.

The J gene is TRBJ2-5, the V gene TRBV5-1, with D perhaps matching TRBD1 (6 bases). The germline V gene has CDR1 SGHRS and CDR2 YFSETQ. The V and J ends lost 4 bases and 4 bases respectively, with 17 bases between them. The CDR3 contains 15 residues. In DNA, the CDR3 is TGCGCCAGCAGCCTCCATGGGGGCCTCGGAGAGACCCAGTACTTC. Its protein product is CASSLHGGLGETQYF.

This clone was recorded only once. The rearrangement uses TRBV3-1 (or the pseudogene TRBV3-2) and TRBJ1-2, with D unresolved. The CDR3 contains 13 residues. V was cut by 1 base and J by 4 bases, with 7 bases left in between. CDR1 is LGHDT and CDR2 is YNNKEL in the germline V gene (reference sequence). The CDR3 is CASSQVGSYGYTF. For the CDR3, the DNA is TGTGCCAGCAGCCAAGTAGGGAGCTATGGCTACACCTTC.

Here the CDR3 reads CASSQDGRLYGYTF. The CDR3 region has the DNA TGTGCCAGCAGCCAAGATGGCAGACTCTATGGCTACACCTTC. The rearrangement uses TRBV3-1 (or the pseudogene TRBV3-2) and TRBJ1-2; D not resolved. V was pared by 0 bases and J by 4 bases, with 9 bases between. CDR1 LGHDT and CDR2 YNNKEL come from the germline V gene (reference sequence). CDR3 length equals 14 residues.

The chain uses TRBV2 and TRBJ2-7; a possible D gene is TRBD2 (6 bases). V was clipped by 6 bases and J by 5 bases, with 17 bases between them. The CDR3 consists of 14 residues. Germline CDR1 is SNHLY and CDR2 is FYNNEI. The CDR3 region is CASSLGGTGNEQYF. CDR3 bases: TGTGCCAGCAGCCTAGGAGGGACTGGCAACGAGCAGTACTTC. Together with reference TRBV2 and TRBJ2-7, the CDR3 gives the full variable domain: EPEVTQTPSHQVTQMGQEVILRCVPISNHLYFYWYRQILGQKVEFLVSFYNNEISEKSEIFDDQFSVERPDGSNFTLKIRSTKLEDSAMYFCASSLGGTGNEQYFGPGTRLTVT.

In DNA form, the CDR3 reads TGTGCCAGCAGCTTAGCGTACGGAAGCGGGGGAACCACCGGGGAGCTGTTTTTT. It specifies CASSLAYGSGGTTGELFF. The chain couples TRBV7-2 to TRBJ2-2; the match to TRBD2 covers 8 bases. Germline trimming cut 0 bases from V and 4 bases from J; bases unmatched to any gene: 10. The CDR3 length is 18 residues. The germline V gene encodes CDR1 SGHTA and CDR2 FQGNSA. The variable domain in full, with the rest retrieved from reference TRBV7-2 and TRBJ2-2, is GAGVSQSPSNKVTEKGKDVELRCDPISGHTALYWYRQSLGQGLEFLIYFQGNSAPDKSGLPSDRFSAERTGGSVSTLTIQRTQQEDSAVYLCASSLAYGSGGTTGELFFGEGSRLTVL.

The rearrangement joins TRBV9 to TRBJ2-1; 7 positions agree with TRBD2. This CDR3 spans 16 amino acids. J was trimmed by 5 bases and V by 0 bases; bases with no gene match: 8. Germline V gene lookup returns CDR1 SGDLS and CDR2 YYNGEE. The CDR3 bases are TGTGCCAGCAGCGTAGGGGGAGGGTCTAGGAACAATGAGCAGTTCTTC. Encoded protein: CASSVGGGSRNNEQFF.

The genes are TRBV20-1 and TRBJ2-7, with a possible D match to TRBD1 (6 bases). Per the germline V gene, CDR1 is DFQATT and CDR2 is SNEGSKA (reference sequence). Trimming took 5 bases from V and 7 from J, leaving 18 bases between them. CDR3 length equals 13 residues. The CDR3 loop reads CSARGTRVGEQYF. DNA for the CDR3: TGCAGTGCTCGTGGGACACGGGTTGGGGAGCAGTACTTC.

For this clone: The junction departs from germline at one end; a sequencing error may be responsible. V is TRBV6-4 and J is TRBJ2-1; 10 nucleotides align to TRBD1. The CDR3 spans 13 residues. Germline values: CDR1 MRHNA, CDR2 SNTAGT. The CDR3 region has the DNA TGTGCCAGCAGTGAAGGACTCGGGACAGGGGCGATCTTC. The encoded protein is CASSEGLGTGAIF.

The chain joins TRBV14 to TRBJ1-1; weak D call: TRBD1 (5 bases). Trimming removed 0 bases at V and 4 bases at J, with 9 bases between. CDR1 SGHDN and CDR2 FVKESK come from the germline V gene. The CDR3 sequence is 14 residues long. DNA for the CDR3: TGTGCCAGCAGCCAAGATTGGGGGGGCACTGAAGCTTTCTTT. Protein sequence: CASSQDWGGTEAFF.